The clone carrying this T cell receptor (beta chain) has a handful of counts. The data originate from a study of T cell changes during pregnancy in multiple sclerosis. Sequencing used immunoSEQ multiplex PCR; TCRdb keeps in-frame clones, though not all of them. This table holds about 75,000 clones, under 95% found once. The source is a female donor with multiple sclerosis, enrolled in a pregnancy study. The input for sequencing was CD4+ T cells from peripheral blood mononuclear cells, taken before pregnancy.

CDR3 coding DNA: TGTGCCAGCAGCTTATCGGGCCAGGGGTTTGCCGGGGAGCTGTTTTTT. Amino acid sequence: CASSLSGQGFAGELFF. The rearrangement joins TRBV7-9 to TRBJ2-2; possible D gene TRBD1, 6 bases. Trimming pared 2 bases from V and 6 bases from J, leaving 16 bases between. This CDR3 contains 16 residues. Germline CDR1 is SEHNR and CDR2 is FQNEAQ (reference sequence).